Given below is one T cell receptor (beta chain) in context. This CDR3 is built from 13 residues. V dropped 6 bases and J dropped 4 bases, with 10 bases sitting between them. Germline CDR1 and CDR2: MNHEY and SMNVEV (reference sequence). This sample is part of a study of T cell changes during pregnancy in multiple sclerosis. Assay used: immunoSEQ multiplex PCR; TCRdb lists only in-frame clones, some missing. The data show over 25,000 clones, with about nine tenths seen just once and about 6.9% held by the top ten. The receptor comes from a female donor with multiple sclerosis, enrolled in a pregnancy study. The specimen comprised CD8+ T cells from peripheral blood mononuclear cells, sampled in the second trimester of pregnancy. This chain links TRBV27 with TRBJ2-1, with a weak D call TRBD2 (6 bases). Here the CDR3 DNA reads TGTGCCAGCAGCATCAGCGGGTACAATGAGCAGTTCTTC. It codes for CASSISGYNEQFF.